These T cell receptor beta chains were read from a single sample in a study of blood T cell repertoires in COVID-19. TCRdb's copy holds only in-frame clones and misses some; the assay was immunoSEQ multiplex PCR. The sample carries around 250,000 clones, 90% recorded once. Material for sequencing was peripheral blood. The receptors stem from a woman aged 55-75 years with COVID-19, enrolled during active disease. CDR3s include the opening cysteine and the closing phenylalanine or tryptophan. The D gene is left open where the match is weak. Clone sizes are given selectively: once, few, many, or a class where the clone is expanded.

d_call,v_call,j_call,clone_size,cdr3_aa,cdr3_nt
TRBD2,TRBV19,TRBJ2-2,NA,CASSRGGTGELFF,TGTGCCAGTAGTAGGGGAGGGACCGGGGAGCTGTTTTTT
NA,TRBV6-2/TRBV6-3,TRBJ2-2,NA,CASSSISGVPTGELFF,TGTGCCAGCAGTTCCATCTCAGGGGTCCCTACCGGGGAGCTGTTTTTT
TRBD1,TRBV7-9,TRBJ1-4,NA,CASSPTGANEKLFF,TGTGCCAGCAGTCCGACAGGGGCTAATGAAAAACTGTTTTTT
NA,TRBV21-1,TRBJ2-2,once,CASSKVGTGVSGELFF,TGTGCCAGCAGCAAAGTGGGGACAGGCGTCTCCGGGGAGCTGTTTTTT
TRBD2,TRBV6-1,TRBJ2-7,NA,CASSERAGTEQYF,TGTGCCAGCAGTGAAAGAGCGGGAACCGAGCAGTACTTC
NA,TRBV6-2/TRBV6-3,TRBJ2-3,NA,CASSYGRRGVSTDTQYF,TGTGCCAGCAGTTACGGGAGGCGGGGTGTTAGCACAGATACGCAGTATTTT
NA,TRBV7-9,TRBJ1-5,NA,CASSAESQPQHF,TGTGCCAGCAGCGCGGAAAGTCAGCCCCAGCATTTT
TRBD1,TRBV5-8,TRBJ1-2,NA,CASGTATYGYTF,TGTGCCAGTGGGACAGCAACTTATGGCTACACCTTC
NA,TRBV5-1,TRBJ1-1,NA,CASSHRSHTEAFF,TGCGCCAGCAGCCACAGGTCACACACTGAAGCTTTCTTT
TRBD1,TRBV6-5,TRBJ1-1,NA,CASSYSSRTGGAFF,TGTGCCAGCAGTTACTCGTCCAGGACAGGGGGGGCTTTCTTT
TRBD1,TRBV5-4,TRBJ1-2,NA,CASSVGRGADYGYTF,TGTGCCAGCAGCGTAGGCAGGGGGGCGGACTATGGCTACACCTTC
TRBD2,TRBV24-1,TRBJ2-5,NA,CATSGAGLAGNGETQYF,TGTGCCACCAGTGGTGCTGGGCTAGCGGGGAACGGGGAGACCCAGTACTTC
TRBD1,TRBV20-1,TRBJ1-1,once,CSAGGTAEAFF,TGCAGTGCTGGGGGGACAGCAGAAGCTTTCTTT
TRBD2,TRBV5-1,TRBJ2-3,NA,CASSLGDSGGTDTQYF,TGCGCCAGCAGCTTGGGTGATAGCGGGGGCACAGATACGCAGTATTTT
NA,TRBV5-1,TRBJ2-5,NA,CASRNQGRETQYF,TGCGCCAGCAGGAACCAGGGTCGAGAGACCCAGTACTTC
TRBD2,TRBV20-1,TRBJ2-2,NA,CSASSGVNTGELFF,TGCAGTGCAAGTAGCGGGGTGAACACCGGGGAGCTGTTTTTT
NA,TRBV9,TRBJ2-2,once,CASSVATGPTGELFF,TGTGCCAGCAGCGTAGCGACAGGACCTACCGGGGAGCTGTTTTTT
NA,TRBV7-2,TRBJ2-3,NA,CASSLEPDTQYF,TGTGCCAGCAGCTTAGAGCCAGATACGCAGTATTTT
NA,TRBV4-1,TRBJ1-4,NA,CASSRRGNEKLFF,TGCGCCAGCAGCCGCAGGGGTAATGAAAAACTGTTTTTT
TRBD2,TRBV2,TRBJ2-2,NA,CASVSGGTNTGELFF,TGTGCCAGCGTGAGCGGGGGGACGAACACCGGGGAGCTGTTTTTT
NA,TRBV9,TRBJ1-4,NA,CASSPNSGGGSEKLFF,TGTGCCAGCAGCCCGAATAGCGGGGGCGGAAGTGAAAAACTGTTTTTT
TRBD2,TRBV30,TRBJ2-3,once,CAWSPLAGGTDTQYF,TGTGCCTGGAGTCCCCTAGCGGGGGGAACAGATACGCAGTATTTT
NA,TRBV27,TRBJ1-1,NA,CASKNLRGFKDTEAFF,TGTGCCAGCAAGAATTTGAGAGGGTTTAAGGACACTGAAGCTTTCTTT
NA,TRBV27,TRBJ1-4,once,CASRKQGQSEKLFF,TGTGCCAGCAGAAAACAGGGACAAAGTGAAAAACTGTTTTTT
NA,TRBV27,TRBJ1-2,NA,CASSGGRERGGYTF,TGTGCCAGCAGTGGGGGGAGGGAACGGGGTGGCTACACCTTC
NA,TRBV13,TRBJ1-2,NA,CASSLGGGYTF,TGTGCCAGCAGCTTGGGGGGTGGCTACACCTTC
NA,TRBV7-2,TRBJ2-1,NA,CASSQQRDISYEQFF,TGTGCCAGCAGCCAACAAAGGGACATTTCGTATGAGCAGTTCTTC
NA,TRBV30,TRBJ1-5,NA,CAWNEATTSMPQHF,TGTGCCTGGAATGAGGCCACGACCAGCATGCCCCAGCATTTT
TRBD1,TRBV9,TRBJ1-1,NA,CASSVGQGNTEAFF,TGTGCCAGCAGCGTCGGACAGGGGAACACTGAAGCTTTCTTT
TRBD1,TRBV18,TRBJ2-2,NA,CASSRRQGANTGELFF,TGTGCCAGCTCACGCCGACAGGGGGCGAACACCGGGGAGCTGTTTTTT
NA,TRBV6-2/TRBV6-3,TRBJ1-2,NA,CASSYSPSGYTF,TGTGCCAGCAGTTACAGCCCGTCTGGCTACACCTTC
NA,TRBV7-2,TRBJ1-1,NA,CASSYQPVQGAFF,TGTGCCAGCAGCTACCAGCCCGTTCAGGGAGCTTTCTTT
TRBD1,TRBV29-1,TRBJ1-2,NA,CSVGRGTDRYTF,TGCAGCGTGGGCAGGGGGACAGACCGCTACACCTTC
NA,TRBV5-1,TRBJ2-2,NA,CASSFHGGRLVGTGELFF,TGCGCCAGCAGCTTTCACGGAGGACGGCTGGTGGGCACCGGGGAGCTGTTTTTT
NA,TRBV27,TRBJ2-7,few,CASSWAGDISYEQYF,TGTGCCAGCAGTTGGGCGGGGGACATCTCCTACGAGCAGTACTTC
TRBD2,TRBV7-3,TRBJ2-7,NA,CASSLWLAGGPYEQYF,TGTGCCAGCAGCTTATGGCTAGCGGGGGGCCCCTACGAGCAGTACTTC
TRBD1,TRBV27,TRBJ1-2,NA,CASRTLGTANYGYTF,TGTGCCAGCAGAACTCTCGGGACAGCTAACTATGGCTACACCTTC
NA,TRBV9,TRBJ2-7,NA,CASSPQTGDYEQYF,TGTGCCAGCAGCCCGCAGACAGGAGACTACGAGCAGTACTTC
NA,TRBV15,TRBJ1-4,NA,CATSKTNEKLFF,TGTGCCACCAGTAAAACTAATGAAAAACTGTTTTTT
TRBD1,TRBV4-1,TRBJ1-6,NA,CASSQGDRADSPLHF,TGCGCCAGCAGCCAAGGGGACAGGGCTGACTCACCCCTCCACTTT
TRBD2,TRBV7-9,TRBJ2-5,NA,CASSPLAGGWETQYF,TGTGCCAGCAGCCCTCTAGCGGGGGGCTGGGAGACCCAGTACTTC